A selection of T cell receptor beta chains follows, all from one sample in a study of shared clonotypes between healthy human individuals. Method: immunoSEQ multiplex PCR; TCRdb's copy keeps in-frame clones and lacks some. In the table there are more than 550,000 clones, around 90% of which are singletons. The sequenced sample was naive CD8+ T cells sorted from blood. These receptors came from a man under 40 in good health. Both conserved end residues are part of each CDR3.

j_call v_call cdr3_aa
TRBJ1-5 TRBV7-2 CASSPAGHQPQHF
TRBJ2-2 TRBV29-1 CSVPGLSTGELFF
TRBJ2-3 TRBV27 CASSLGLAGDLDTQYF
TRBJ1-2 TRBV4-3 CASSQDDLGGSHGYTF
TRBJ1-2 TRBV27 CASSMRRTEGYTF
TRBJ2-7 TRBV4-2 CASSPGTEAYEQYF
TRBJ1-4 TRBV6-1 CASSESLEGFMANEKLFF
TRBJ2-2 TRBV10-1 CASSHMAGELFF
TRBJ2-7 TRBV5-1 CASSLGQGINEQYF
TRBJ2-7 TRBV19 CASSIGGWGEQYF
TRBJ2-3 TRBV9 CASSGATQYF
TRBJ2-7 TRBV27 CASSPDRIPYEQYF
TRBJ2-1 TRBV4-1 CASSPGLGNEQFF
TRBJ2-3 TRBV2 CASSHQPGTFRDTQYF
TRBJ1-5 TRBV7-8 CASSLALSGASNQPQHF
TRBJ2-3 TRBV30 CARWGADTQYF
TRBJ2-7 TRBV28 CASSFATGNEQYF
TRBJ2-5 TRBV18 CASSPSRSDGETQYF
TRBJ2-7 TRBV25-1 CASSEFGYEQYF
TRBJ2-3 TRBV4-1 CASSRVTATGDSSTDTQYF
TRBJ2-3 TRBV6-1 CASSEVVVAGITDTQYF
TRBJ2-4 TRBV4-1 CASSYKGTDYKNIQYF
TRBJ1-5 TRBV5-8 CASSLSGGDQPQHF
TRBJ2-7 TRBV29-1 CSVEPLSDSYEQYF